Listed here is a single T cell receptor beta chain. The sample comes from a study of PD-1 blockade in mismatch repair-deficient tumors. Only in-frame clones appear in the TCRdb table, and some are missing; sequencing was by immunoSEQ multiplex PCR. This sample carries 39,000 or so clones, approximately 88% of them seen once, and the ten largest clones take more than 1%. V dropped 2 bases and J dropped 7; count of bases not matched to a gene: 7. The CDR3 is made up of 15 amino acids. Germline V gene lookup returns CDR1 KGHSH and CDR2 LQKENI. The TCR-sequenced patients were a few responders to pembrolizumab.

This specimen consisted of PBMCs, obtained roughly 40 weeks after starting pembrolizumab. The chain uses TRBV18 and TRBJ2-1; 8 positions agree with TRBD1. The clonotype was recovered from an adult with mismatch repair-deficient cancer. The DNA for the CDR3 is TGTGCCAGCTCACCAACCAGGGGGCGCTATAATGAGCAGTTCTTC. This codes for CASSPTRGRYNEQFF.